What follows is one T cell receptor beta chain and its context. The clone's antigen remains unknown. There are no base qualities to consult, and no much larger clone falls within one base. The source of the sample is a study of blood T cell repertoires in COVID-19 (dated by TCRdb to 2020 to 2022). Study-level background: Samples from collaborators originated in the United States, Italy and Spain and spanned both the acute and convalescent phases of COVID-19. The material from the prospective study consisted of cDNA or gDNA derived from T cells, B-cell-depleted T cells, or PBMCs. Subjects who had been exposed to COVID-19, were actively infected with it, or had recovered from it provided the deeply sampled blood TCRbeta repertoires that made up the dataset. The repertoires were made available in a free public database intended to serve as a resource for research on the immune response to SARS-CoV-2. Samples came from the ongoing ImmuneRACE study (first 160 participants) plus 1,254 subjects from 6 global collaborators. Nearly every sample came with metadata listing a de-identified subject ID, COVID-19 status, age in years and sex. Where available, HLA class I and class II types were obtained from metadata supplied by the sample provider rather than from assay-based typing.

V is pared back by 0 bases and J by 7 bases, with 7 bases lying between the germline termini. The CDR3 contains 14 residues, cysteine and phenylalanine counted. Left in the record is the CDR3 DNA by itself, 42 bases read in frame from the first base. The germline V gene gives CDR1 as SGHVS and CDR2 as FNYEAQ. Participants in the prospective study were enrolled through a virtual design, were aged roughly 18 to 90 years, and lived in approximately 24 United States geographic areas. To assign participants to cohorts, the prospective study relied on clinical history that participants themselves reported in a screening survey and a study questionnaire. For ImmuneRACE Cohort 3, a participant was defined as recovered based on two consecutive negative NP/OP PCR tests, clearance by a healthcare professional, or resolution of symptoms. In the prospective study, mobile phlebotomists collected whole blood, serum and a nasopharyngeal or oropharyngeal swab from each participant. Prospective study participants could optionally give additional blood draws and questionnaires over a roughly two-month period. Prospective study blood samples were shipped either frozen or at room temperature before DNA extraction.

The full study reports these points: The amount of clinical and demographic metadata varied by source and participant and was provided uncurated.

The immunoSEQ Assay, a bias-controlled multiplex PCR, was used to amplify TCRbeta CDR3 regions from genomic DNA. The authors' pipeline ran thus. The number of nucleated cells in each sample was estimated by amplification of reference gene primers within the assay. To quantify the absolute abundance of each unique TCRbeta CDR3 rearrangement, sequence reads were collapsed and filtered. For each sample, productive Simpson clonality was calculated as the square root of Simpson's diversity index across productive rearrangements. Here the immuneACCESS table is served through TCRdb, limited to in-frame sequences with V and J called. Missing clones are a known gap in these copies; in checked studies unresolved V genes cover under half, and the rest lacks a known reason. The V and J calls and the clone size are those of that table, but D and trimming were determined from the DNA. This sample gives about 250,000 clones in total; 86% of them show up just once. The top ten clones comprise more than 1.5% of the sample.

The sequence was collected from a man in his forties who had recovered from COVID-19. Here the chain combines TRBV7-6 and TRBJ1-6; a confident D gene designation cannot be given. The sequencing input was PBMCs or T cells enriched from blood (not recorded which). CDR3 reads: CASSLAGGNSPLHF. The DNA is TGTGCCAGCAGCTTAGCGGGAGGGAATTCACCCCTCCACTTT.